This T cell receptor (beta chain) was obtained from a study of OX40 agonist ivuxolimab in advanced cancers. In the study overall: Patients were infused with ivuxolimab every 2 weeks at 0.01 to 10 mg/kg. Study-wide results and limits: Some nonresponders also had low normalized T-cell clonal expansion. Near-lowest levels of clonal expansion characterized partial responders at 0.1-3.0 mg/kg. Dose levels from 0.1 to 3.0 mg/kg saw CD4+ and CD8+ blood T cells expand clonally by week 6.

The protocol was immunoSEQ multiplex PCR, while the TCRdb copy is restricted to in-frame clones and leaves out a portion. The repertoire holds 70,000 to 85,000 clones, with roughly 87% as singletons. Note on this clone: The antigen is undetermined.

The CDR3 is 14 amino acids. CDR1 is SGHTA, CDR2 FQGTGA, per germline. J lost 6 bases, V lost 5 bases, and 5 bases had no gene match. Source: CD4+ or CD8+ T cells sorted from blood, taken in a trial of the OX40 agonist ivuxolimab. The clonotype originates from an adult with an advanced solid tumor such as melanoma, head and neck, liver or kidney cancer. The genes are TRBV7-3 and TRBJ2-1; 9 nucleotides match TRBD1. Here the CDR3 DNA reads TGTGCCAGCAGCAAGGGGACAGGGTCCAATGAGCAGTTCTTC. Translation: CASSKGTGSNEQFF.